These 10 T cell receptor beta chains were sequenced from one sample in a study of spatial heterogeneity in lung cancer (dated by TCRdb to the late 2010s). Library construction relied on 5' RACE. The sequencer listed for this sample is NextSeq 500. TCRdb trimmed public reads at Q25 via fastp, called clones via MiXCR and kept in-frame beta chains. Every CDR3 protein is listed once, alongside the most common genes and DNA of its rows. The sample data list 4,200 or so distinct CDR3 sequences, and about 8.1% of these were observed just once. The ten largest clonotypes hold about 6.9% of the sample. This sample's time point label indicates: sample taken at primary tumor resection. Sample: normal lung tissue next to the tumor, taken at surgery. The receptors originated from a female donor with early-stage non-small cell lung cancer.

This clonotype was detected ten times or more. The chain uses TRBV7-2 and TRBJ2-5; 7 nucleotides align to TRBD2. The CDR3 length is 13 residues. The V segment lost 3 bases and the J segment 4 bases; nucleotides outside the gene matches: 2. Germline V CDR1 and CDR2: SGHTA, FQGNSA. CDR3 loop: CASSFTGGETQYF. For the CDR3, the DNA is TGTGCCAGCAGCTTTACGGGGGGAGAGACCCAGTACTTC. Filled out from reference TRBV7-2 and TRBJ2-5, the complete variable domain reads GAGVSQSPSNKVTEKGKDVELRCDPISGHTALYWYRQSLGQGLEFLIYFQGNSAPDKSGLPSDRFSAERTGGSVSTLTIQRTQQEDSAVYLCASSFTGGETQYFGPGTRLLVL.

This clonotype was found many times. This chain links TRBV6-4 with TRBJ2-1, with 10 positions matching TRBD2. Germline assignment: CDR1 MRHNA and CDR2 SNTAGT. This CDR3 is built from 15 residues. The V segment lost 3 bases and the J segment 4 bases; nucleotides outside the gene matches: 3. CDR3 amino acids: CASSETSGNYNEQFF. CDR3 nucleotide sequence: TGTGCCAGCAGTGAAACTAGCGGGAATTACAATGAGCAGTTCTTC.

The J gene is TRBJ2-2, the V gene TRBV6-1; D uncertain. The CDR3 length is 15 residues. Germline CDR1 MNHNS, CDR2 SASEGT. V was trimmed by 1 base and J by 6 bases, leaving 12 bases between them. In nucleotides, the CDR3 is TGTGCCAGCAGTGAAGTGAGGCAGCTTGCCGGGGAGCTGTTTTTT. Protein sequence: CASSEVRQLAGELFF.

This clonotype counts as medium-sized. V gene TRBV15 combines with J gene TRBJ2-3; D remains ambiguous. Germline CDR1 is LNHNV and CDR2 is YYDKDF (reference sequence). V gave up 0 bases and J gave up 0 bases, with 7 bases separating them. This CDR3 spans 15 amino acids. CDR3 amino acids: CATSRELGSTDTQYF. CDR3 DNA sequence: TGTGCCACCAGCAGAGAGCTTGGGAGCACAGATACGCAGTATTTT.

This clonotype is medium-sized within its sample. The chain's CDR3 is CASSEDRSSYNEQFF. CDR3 DNA: TGTGCCAGCAGCGAGGACAGAAGCTCCTACAATGAGCAGTTCTTC. The chain links TRBV2 to TRBJ2-1; D may be TRBD1 (6 bases). This CDR3 contains 15 residues. Trimming took off 6 bases at V and 0 bases at J, with 12 bases between the two ends. Looked up from germline, CDR1 is SNHLY and CDR2 is FYNNEI.

By sample fraction, this clonotype is medium-sized. The chain couples TRBV7-2 to TRBJ2-4; D is perhaps TRBD1 (6 bases). The CDR3 is 16 residues long. The germline V gene encodes CDR1 SGHTA and CDR2 FQGNSA. The V and J ends lost 5 bases and 1 base respectively, with 15 bases between them. The CDR3 region has the DNA TGTGCCAGCAGCCAGGGGCCTCCCGGGGCCAAAAACATTCAGTACTTC. Its translation: CASSQGPPGAKNIQYF.

By sample share, this clonotype is medium-sized (0.01 to 0.1%). This chain links TRBV12-3 or TRBV12-4 with TRBJ2-5; possibly TRBD1 or TRBD2 for D (5 bases each). The CDR3 extends over 11 amino acids. V dropped 4 bases and J dropped 5 bases, with 5 bases sitting between them. As DNA, the CDR3 is TGTGCCAGCAGTTGGGGGGAGACCCAGTACTTC. It is translated as CASSWGETQYF.

Many counts were recorded for this clonotype. The chain carries TRBV5-1 and TRBJ2-3; perhaps TRBD2 as D (6 bases). The ends were cut back, 1 base at V and 4 bases at J, with 16 bases in the middle. CDR3 size: 16 residues. Germline lookup yields CDR1 SGHRS and CDR2 YFSETQ. The CDR3 DNA reads TGCGCCAGCAGCTTGATCTACGGGACGGGGGCAGATACGCAGTATTTT. Translating gives CASSLIYGTGADTQYF.

In its sample, this clonotype was seen many times. The rearrangement joins TRBV18 to TRBJ2-3; 8 nucleotides align to TRBD2. The CDR3 runs to 14 residues. Losses at the gene ends were 4 bases for V and 5 bases for J; bases not matched to a gene: 5. In germline, CDR1 is KGHSH, CDR2 LQKENI. In DNA, the CDR3 is TGTGCCAGCTCACAAGCGGGGGCTCTAGATACGCAGTATTTT. This encodes CASSQAGALDTQYF. The full variable domain, in which reference TRBV18 and TRBJ2-3 provide the parts outside the CDR3, is NAGVMQNPRHLVRRRGQEARLRCSPMKGHSHVYWYRQLPEEGLKFMVYLQKENIIDESGMPKERFSAEFPKEGPSILRIQQVVRGDSAAYFCASSQAGALDTQYFGPGTRLTVL.

This clonotype is deemed medium-sized. The chain recombines TRBV10-3 with TRBJ2-3; no firm D call. The CDR3 extends over 14 amino acids. V lost 0 bases and J lost 6, with 10 bases in between. Germline CDR1 reads ENHRY; CDR2 reads SYGVKD. CDR3 sequence (DNA): TGTGCCATCAGTGAGTCGGTTTCAGTGGATACGCAGTATTTT. Encoded protein: CAISESVSVDTQYF.